A single sample is the source of the 5 T cell receptor beta chains below, sequenced in a study of T cells in Graves' hyperthyroidism and ophthalmopathy. TCR beta CDR3 regions were amplified from RNA transcripts. The TCR CDR3 was amplified in a first-round RT-PCR using the HTBI primer set. One entry per CDR3 protein, called by TCRdb with MiXCR from the multiplex PCR reads. The profile covers around 440,000 distinct CDR3 sequences, with about 15% appearing a single time and around 7% taken by the ten largest. The material sequenced was blood. Receptors originate from a woman aged 18-29 years with Graves' hyperthyroidism.

A remark on this clonotype: The junction does not match germline at one end; this may be a read error. The V gene is TRBV4-1, the J gene TRBJ1-5, with a tentative D call TRBD1 (5 bases). This CDR3 contains 14 residues. The germline V gene encodes CDR1 MGHRA and CDR2 YSYEKL. The DNA of the CDR3 is TGCGCCAGCAGCCAAGAGGGACTAGCGGGACCCCAGGATTTT. It codes for CASSQEGLAGPQDF.

This clonotype was observed at least ten times. The rearrangement links TRBV20-1 to TRBJ1-1, with a possible D match to TRBD1 (6 bases). Germline V gives CDR1 DFQATT, CDR2 SNEGSKA (reference sequence). Trimming took off 6 bases at V and 11 bases at J, with 22 bases between the two ends. CDR3 length: 13 amino acids. For the CDR3, the DNA is TGCAGTGCCCAAGTGAGGGGGGCGCCCACGGCTTTCTTT. The encoded protein is CSAQVRGAPTAFF.

Many counts were recorded for this clonotype. The rearrangement uses TRBV6-1 and TRBJ1-1; D is perhaps TRBD1 (5 bases). This CDR3 spans 13 amino acids. Germline assignment: CDR1 MNHNS and CDR2 SASEGT. V was clipped by 8 bases and J by 5 bases, with 15 bases between them. CDR3 region: CASDREGRTEAFF. In DNA form, the CDR3 reads TGTGCCAGCGATCGGGAGGGGCGAACTGAAGCTTTCTTT.

V and J are TRBV28 and TRBJ2-2; tentative D call: TRBD1 (6 bases). The CDR3 contains 15 residues. Trimming cost V 4 bases and J 1 base, with 10 bases left between them. Per germline, CDR1 MDHEN and CDR2 SYDVKM. The CDR3 nucleotides are TGTGCCAGCAGTTCCAGGGGAGAGAACACCGGGGAGCTGTTTTTT. Its protein is CASSSRGENTGELFF.

The rearrangement links TRBV5-5 to TRBJ1-5; D call uncertain. The CDR3 covers 14 residues. Germline V gene lookup returns CDR1 SGHKS and CDR2 YYEKEE (reference sequence). V was clipped by 4 bases and J by 0 bases, with 8 bases between them. The CDR3 sequence: CASSVRVSNQPQHF. CDR3 nucleotides: TGTGCCAGCAGCGTGAGGGTTAGCAATCAGCCCCAGCATTTT.